The 32 T cell receptor beta chains presented below share a single source sample, sequenced in a study of CD8 T cells in Susac syndrome. Random-hexamer reverse transcription was applied to about 0.45 to 1 ug RNA. From the immunoSEQ multiplex PCR reads, TCRdb called clonotypes with MiXCR, one entry per CDR3 protein. Of under 350,000 distinct CDR3 sequences listed, about 90% are singletons. Sequencing was done on a sample of CD4+ T cells from PBMCs. The receptors stem from a human donor with multiple sclerosis.

This sequence joins TRBV4-2 and TRBJ2-5, with D possibly being TRBD1 (5 bases). The V gene lost 1 base and the J gene lost 7 bases, with 10 bases spanning the gap. Germline V gives CDR1 LGHNA, CDR2 YNFKEQ. CDR3 size: 13 residues. CDR3 nucleotides: TGTGCCAGCAGCCAAGGACCCCAGGGGACCCAGTACTTC. Its translation is CASSQGPQGTQYF.

In this sample, this clonotype turned up once. This sequence joins TRBV30 and TRBJ2-1; perhaps TRBD2 as D (6 bases). The CDR3 length is 18 residues. The germline gives CDR1 GTSNPN, CDR2 SVGIG (reference sequence). V gave up 0 bases and J gave up 5 bases, with 23 bases separating them. The CDR3 DNA follows: TGTGCCTGGAGTGTGTCACTGTTGGCCTTCGCGGGGAACAATGAGCAGTTCTTC. It translates to CAWSVSLLAFAGNNEQFF.

The chain is built from TRBV12-3 or TRBV12-4 and TRBJ2-7; TRBD1 might be the D (6 bases). V was trimmed by 6 bases and J by 0 bases, leaving 21 bases between them. This CDR3 spans 17 amino acids. DNA of the CDR3: TGTGCCAGCAGACCCCCAACCGGGACAAGTAGCTCCTACGAGCAGTACTTC. Its translation: CASRPPTGTSSSYEQYF.

V gene TRBV12-3 or TRBV12-4 combines with J gene TRBJ1-2; D uncertain. Between the trimmed V and J ends, which lost 3 bases and 0 bases, there was a span of 5 bases. The CDR3 totals 13 residues. The chain's CDR3 is CASSFSANYGYTF. As DNA, the CDR3 is TGTGCCAGCAGTTTCTCGGCTAACTATGGCTACACCTTC.

The CDR3 reads CSARGSYNEQFF. DNA for the CDR3: TGCAGTGCTAGAGGGTCCTACAATGAGCAGTTCTTC. This sequence joins TRBV20-1 and TRBJ2-1; D is uncertain. Germline V CDR1 and CDR2: DFQATT, SNEGSKA (reference sequence). The CDR3 loop spans 12 amino acids. Trimming took off 1 base at V and 1 base at J, with 2 bases between the two ends.

The V call is TRBV7-2, the J call TRBJ2-2; D is possibly TRBD2 (6 bases). Trimming stripped 4 bases from V and 5 bases from J, with 14 bases between. The CDR3 is made up of 15 amino acids. Germline V gives CDR1 SGHTA, CDR2 FQGNSA. Here the CDR3 DNA reads TGTGCCAGCAGCTCCCGGGGGATCGGGACCGGGGAGCTGTTTTTT. It specifies CASSSRGIGTGELFF.

The chain links TRBV18 to TRBJ2-4; the D call may be TRBD1 or TRBD2 (5 bases each). Germline CDR1 reads KGHSH; CDR2 reads LQKENI. V was shortened by 6 bases and J by 6 bases, with 27 bases between the two germline ends. This CDR3 has 18 amino acids. Written as DNA, the CDR3 is TGTGCCAGCTCCCTTAGGTCGAACGACGGGGCGGACGGAAACATTCAGTACTTC. Translation: CASSLRSNDGADGNIQYF.

The chain employs TRBV20-1 and TRBJ2-7; the match to TRBD1 covers 7 bases. Per germline, CDR1 DFQATT and CDR2 SNEGSKA (reference sequence). The CDR3 contains 15 residues. Unmatched junction bases numbered 5, after V lost 0 bases and J lost 0 bases. The CDR3 here is CSARDMDRSSYEQYF. The CDR3 nucleotides read TGCAGTGCTAGAGATATGGACAGGAGCTCCTACGAGCAGTACTTC.

This rearrangement joins TRBV6-1 to TRBJ2-1, with TRBD2 matching over 7 bases. Germline CDR1 MNHNS, CDR2 SASEGT. The CDR3 has 17 amino acids. After removal of 4 bases from V and 2 bases from J, the junction contained 11 bases not matched to a gene. CDR3 residues: CASSAEDLAEPYNEQFF. For the CDR3, the DNA is TGTGCCAGCAGTGCAGAAGACCTAGCGGAACCCTACAATGAGCAGTTCTTC.

The rearrangement links TRBV14 to TRBJ1-1; D might be TRBD1 (6 bases). V lost 0 bases, J lost 5 bases, and 13 bases lay in between. In germline, CDR1 is SGHDN, CDR2 FVKESK. This CDR3 has 15 amino acids. The CDR3 DNA reads as TGTGCCAGCAGCCAAGATCGGGGGGCAGGGACTGAAGCTTTCTTT. Protein product: CASSQDRGAGTEAFF.

The rearrangement links TRBV6-2 or TRBV6-3 to TRBJ1-4; no definite D call. Trimming shortened V by 5 bases and J by 1 base, and 5 bases separated the two germline ends. CDR3 length equals 13 residues. Germline loops: CDR1 MNHEY, CDR2 SVGEGT. The CDR3, as DNA: TGTGCCAGCAGTCCCCGAACTAATGAAAAACTGTTTTTT. Amino acid sequence: CASSPRTNEKLFF.

The chain employs TRBV5-6 and TRBJ2-5; D gene uncertain. Germline CDR1 is SGHDT and CDR2 is YYEEEE. CDR3 length: 13 residues. V was cut by 0 bases and J by 5 bases, with 8 bases left in between. The CDR3 spells CASSLVGLETQYF. The CDR3 bases are TGTGCCAGCAGCTTGGTAGGGTTGGAGACCCAGTACTTC.

The chain is built from TRBV9 and TRBJ2-2, with D unresolved. The CDR3 loop spans 14 amino acids. V was pared by 0 bases and J by 8 bases, with 11 bases between. From germline, CDR1 is SGDLS and CDR2 YYNGEE. DNA of the CDR3: TGTGCCAGCAGCGTAGATCGAGTTAGGGGGGAGCTGTTTTTT. Translation gives CASSVDRVRGELFF.

The chain recombines TRBV6-1 with TRBJ2-3; D is undetermined. CDR3 length: 10 amino acids. Trimming pared 9 bases from V and 9 bases from J, leaving 10 bases between. The V gene's germline CDR1 is MNHNS and CDR2 SASEGT. The CDR3 sequence: CASIEGTQYF. The CDR3 DNA reads as TGTGCCAGTATTGAAGGGACGCAGTATTTT.

V usage is TRBV4-1 and J usage is TRBJ2-2; no definite D call. Per the germline V gene, CDR1 is MGHRA and CDR2 is YSYEKL. Trimming cost V 1 base and J 6 bases, with 9 bases left between them. The CDR3 consists of 14 residues. As DNA, the CDR3 is TGCGCCAGCAGCCAAGTTATGGACGCCGGGGAGCTGTTTTTT. Protein: CASSQVMDAGELFF.

This chain connects TRBV27 to TRBJ1-5; TRBD1 is a possible D gene (6 bases). This CDR3 contains 15 residues. Germline V gives CDR1 MNHEY, CDR2 SMNVEV (reference sequence). Trimming pared 0 bases from V and 4 bases from J, leaving 10 bases between. The CDR3 sequence: CASSLSRQGNQPQHF. CDR3 DNA: TGTGCCAGCAGTTTATCCCGGCAGGGGAATCAGCCCCAGCATTTT.

In its sample, this clonotype was seen once. The chain recombines TRBV6-2 or TRBV6-3 with TRBJ1-5, with a tentative D call TRBD1 (5 bases). V lost 7 bases, J lost 7 bases, and 20 bases lay in between. Germline-derived CDR1 and CDR2 are MNHEY and SVGEGT. This CDR3 is 15 amino acids long. CDR3 nucleotide sequence: TGTGCCAGCACCCACGGGGGTGCGGGGCGGCAGCCCCAGCATTTT. Residues: CASTHGGAGRQPQHF.

This chain joins TRBV4-3 and TRBJ2-7; tentative D call: TRBD2 (6 bases). The CDR3 is 18 residues long. V was clipped by 0 bases and J by 0 bases, with 18 bases between them. Germline-derived CDR1 and CDR2 are LGHNA and YSLEER. The CDR3 DNA reads as TGCGCCAGCAGCCAAGATGTGGGGACTCGCTTCTACTCCTACGAGCAGTACTTC. Its protein is CASSQDVGTRFYSYEQYF.

This chain connects TRBV7-8 to TRBJ1-5, with TRBD1 identical over 7 bases. Germline V gene sequence: CDR1 SGHVS, CDR2 FQNEAQ. Trimming removed 3 bases from V and 4 bases from J; junction bases left unmatched: 9. The CDR3 length is 16 residues. The CDR3 sequence is CASSFTRTGGNQPQHF. The CDR3 DNA is TGTGCCAGCAGCTTCACCCGGACAGGCGGGAATCAGCCCCAGCATTTT.

This chain uses TRBV2 with TRBJ1-2; D perhaps matches TRBD1 (6 bases). The V gene's germline CDR1 is SNHLY and CDR2 FYNNEI. The V end was cut by 7 bases, the J end by 5 bases, with 14 bases between. This CDR3 contains 13 residues. The CDR3 sequence is CASKVGTHYGYTF. Here the CDR3 DNA reads TGTGCCAGCAAAGTTGGGACACATTATGGCTACACCTTC.

This clonotype came up once. The gene calls are TRBV3-1 and TRBJ2-7; tentatively, D is TRBD1 (6 bases). The CDR3 consists of 14 residues. The germline gives CDR1 LGHDT, CDR2 YNNKEL (reference sequence). With 3 bases removed from V and 10 bases from J, the gap between germline ends came to 19 bases. Here the CDR3 reads CASSQETGTRSQYF. The CDR3 DNA reads TGTGCCAGCAGCCAGGAGACCGGGACACGGAGCCAGTACTTC.

V gene TRBV10-3 combines with J gene TRBJ1-1; D might be TRBD1 (6 bases). The length of the CDR3 is 12 residues. Germline CDR1 and CDR2: ENHRY and SYGVKD. The CDR3, as DNA: TGTGCGACAGGACCGCTGAACACTGAAGCTTTCTTT. Encoded protein: CATGPLNTEAFF.

The chain joins TRBV6-5 to TRBJ2-5; the D gene is possibly TRBD2 (6 bases). The V and J ends lost 10 bases and 5 bases respectively, with 11 bases between them. The germline V gene has CDR1 MNHEY and CDR2 SVGAGI. The CDR3 covers 11 residues. The CDR3: CATTGRETQYF. The CDR3 DNA is TGTGCCACCACGGGGAGGGAGACCCAGTACTTC.

The chain employs TRBV7-2 and TRBJ2-1; TRBD1 aligns across 10 bases. This CDR3 is built from 15 residues. V dropped 5 bases and J dropped 4; count of bases not matched to a gene: 5. Germline V gene data show CDR1 as SGHTA and CDR2 as FQGNSA. CDR3 in amino acids: CASSPDRGRYNEQFF. The DNA for the CDR3 is TGTGCCAGCAGCCCCGACAGGGGGCGTTACAATGAGCAGTTCTTC.

V is TRBV5-4 and J is TRBJ2-3; D uncertain. Germline CDR1 and CDR2: SGHNT and YYREEE (reference sequence). Trimming removed 0 bases from V and 6 bases from J, with 14 bases in between. The CDR3 has 15 amino acids. The CDR3 nucleotides read TGTGCCAGCAGCTTGGGTCGGCCCCAAGCGGATACGCAGTATTTT. It codes for CASSLGRPQADTQYF.

A single count supports this clonotype. V is TRBV12-3 or TRBV12-4 and J is TRBJ1-3, with D unclear. The V and J ends lost 6 bases and 0 bases respectively, with 9 bases between them. The CDR3 consists of 14 residues. The CDR3, as DNA: TGTGCCAGCAGAATTTCGGCCTCTGGAAACACCATATATTTT. It codes for CASRISASGNTIYF.

The chain employs TRBV18 and TRBJ2-1, with TRBD2 identical over 10 bases. Trimming removed 5 bases from V and 5 bases from J; junction bases left unmatched: 3. In germline, CDR1 is KGHSH, CDR2 LQKENI. The CDR3 has 14 amino acids. The CDR3 region is CASSSSGGDNEQFF. The CDR3 bases are TGTGCCAGCTCATCTAGCGGGGGAGACAATGAGCAGTTCTTC.

The chain recombines TRBV5-1 with TRBJ2-3, with a weak D call TRBD1 (6 bases). Germline CDR1 and CDR2: SGHRS and YFSETQ. This CDR3 comprises 14 residues. V lost 4 bases, J lost 0 bases, and 9 bases lay in between. The CDR3 DNA is TGCGCCAGCAGCGATACAGGGAGCACAGATACGCAGTATTTT. Its protein product is CASSDTGSTDTQYF.

The J gene is TRBJ2-3, the V gene TRBV24-1; D is uncertain. CDR1 and CDR2 from the germline V gene are KGHDR and SFDVKD. The CDR3 sequence is 13 residues long. V lost 0 bases and J 2 bases, leaving 2 bases between the germline ends. For the CDR3, the DNA is TGTGCCACCAGTGATTTGGTCACAGATACGCAGTATTTT. As protein: CATSDLVTDTQYF.

The chain recombines TRBV3-1 with TRBJ2-5; TRBD2 might be the D (6 bases). The germline V and J ends were trimmed by 3 bases and 5 bases, with 10 bases remaining between them. CDR3 length: 13 residues. In germline, CDR1 is LGHDT, CDR2 YNNKEL (reference sequence). DNA of the CDR3: TGTGCCAGCAGCCAGACTAGTCGGGAGACCCAGTACTTC. This sequence encodes CASSQTSRETQYF.

CDR3 region: CASSLSPLMWGPGANVLTF. CDR3 in DNA: TGTGCCAGCAGTTTATCTCCCTTAATGTGGGGGCCTGGGGCCAACGTCCTGACTTTC. The genes are TRBV27 and TRBJ2-6; tentatively, D is TRBD1 (6 bases). This CDR3 comprises 19 residues. The V end lost 0 bases, the J end lost 2 bases, and 17 bases lay between the germline ends. Germline V lookup: CDR1 MNHEY, CDR2 SMNVEV (reference sequence).

This clonotype was counted only a few times. V gene TRBV18 combines with J gene TRBJ2-1; D remains unclear. V was clipped by 1 base and J by 5 bases, with 6 bases between them. CDR1 and CDR2 from the germline V gene are KGHSH and LQKENI. The CDR3 totals 13 residues. The CDR3: CASSPQSNNEQFF. The CDR3 DNA reads TGTGCCAGCTCACCACAGTCGAACAATGAGCAGTTCTTC.